This paragraph covers one T cell receptor (beta chain) sequence. The protocol was immunoSEQ multiplex PCR, while the TCRdb copy is restricted to in-frame clones and leaves out a portion. The table has about 99,000 clones, roughly 89% seen once. This sample stems from a study of blood T cell repertoires in COVID-19. Per germline, CDR1 SGHVS and CDR2 FQNEAQ. V lost 5 bases, J lost 4 bases, and 12 bases lay in between. This CDR3 region has 14 residues. The chain has TRBV7-8 and TRBJ2-1; D assignment may be TRBD1 or TRBD2 (6 bases each). The sample consisted of peripheral blood. The sequence was collected from a man in his 70s with active or convalescent COVID-19. The CDR3 is CASSRGGLYNEQFF. CDR3 DNA: TGTGCCAGCAGCAGAGGGGGACTTTACAATGAGCAGTTCTTC.